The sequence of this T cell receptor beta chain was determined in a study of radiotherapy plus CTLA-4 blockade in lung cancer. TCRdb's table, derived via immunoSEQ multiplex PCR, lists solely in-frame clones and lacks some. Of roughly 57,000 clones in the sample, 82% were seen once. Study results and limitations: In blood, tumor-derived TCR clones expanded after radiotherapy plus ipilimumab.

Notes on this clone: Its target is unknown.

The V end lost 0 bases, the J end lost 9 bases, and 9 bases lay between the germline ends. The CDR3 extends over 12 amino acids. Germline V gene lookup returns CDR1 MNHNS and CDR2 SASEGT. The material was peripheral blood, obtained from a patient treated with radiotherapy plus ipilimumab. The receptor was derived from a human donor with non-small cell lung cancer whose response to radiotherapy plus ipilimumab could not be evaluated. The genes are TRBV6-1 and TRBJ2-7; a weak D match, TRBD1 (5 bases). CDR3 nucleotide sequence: TGTGCCAGCAGTGAAGCTGCCCAGGGGCAGTACTTC. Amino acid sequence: CASSEAAQGQYF.